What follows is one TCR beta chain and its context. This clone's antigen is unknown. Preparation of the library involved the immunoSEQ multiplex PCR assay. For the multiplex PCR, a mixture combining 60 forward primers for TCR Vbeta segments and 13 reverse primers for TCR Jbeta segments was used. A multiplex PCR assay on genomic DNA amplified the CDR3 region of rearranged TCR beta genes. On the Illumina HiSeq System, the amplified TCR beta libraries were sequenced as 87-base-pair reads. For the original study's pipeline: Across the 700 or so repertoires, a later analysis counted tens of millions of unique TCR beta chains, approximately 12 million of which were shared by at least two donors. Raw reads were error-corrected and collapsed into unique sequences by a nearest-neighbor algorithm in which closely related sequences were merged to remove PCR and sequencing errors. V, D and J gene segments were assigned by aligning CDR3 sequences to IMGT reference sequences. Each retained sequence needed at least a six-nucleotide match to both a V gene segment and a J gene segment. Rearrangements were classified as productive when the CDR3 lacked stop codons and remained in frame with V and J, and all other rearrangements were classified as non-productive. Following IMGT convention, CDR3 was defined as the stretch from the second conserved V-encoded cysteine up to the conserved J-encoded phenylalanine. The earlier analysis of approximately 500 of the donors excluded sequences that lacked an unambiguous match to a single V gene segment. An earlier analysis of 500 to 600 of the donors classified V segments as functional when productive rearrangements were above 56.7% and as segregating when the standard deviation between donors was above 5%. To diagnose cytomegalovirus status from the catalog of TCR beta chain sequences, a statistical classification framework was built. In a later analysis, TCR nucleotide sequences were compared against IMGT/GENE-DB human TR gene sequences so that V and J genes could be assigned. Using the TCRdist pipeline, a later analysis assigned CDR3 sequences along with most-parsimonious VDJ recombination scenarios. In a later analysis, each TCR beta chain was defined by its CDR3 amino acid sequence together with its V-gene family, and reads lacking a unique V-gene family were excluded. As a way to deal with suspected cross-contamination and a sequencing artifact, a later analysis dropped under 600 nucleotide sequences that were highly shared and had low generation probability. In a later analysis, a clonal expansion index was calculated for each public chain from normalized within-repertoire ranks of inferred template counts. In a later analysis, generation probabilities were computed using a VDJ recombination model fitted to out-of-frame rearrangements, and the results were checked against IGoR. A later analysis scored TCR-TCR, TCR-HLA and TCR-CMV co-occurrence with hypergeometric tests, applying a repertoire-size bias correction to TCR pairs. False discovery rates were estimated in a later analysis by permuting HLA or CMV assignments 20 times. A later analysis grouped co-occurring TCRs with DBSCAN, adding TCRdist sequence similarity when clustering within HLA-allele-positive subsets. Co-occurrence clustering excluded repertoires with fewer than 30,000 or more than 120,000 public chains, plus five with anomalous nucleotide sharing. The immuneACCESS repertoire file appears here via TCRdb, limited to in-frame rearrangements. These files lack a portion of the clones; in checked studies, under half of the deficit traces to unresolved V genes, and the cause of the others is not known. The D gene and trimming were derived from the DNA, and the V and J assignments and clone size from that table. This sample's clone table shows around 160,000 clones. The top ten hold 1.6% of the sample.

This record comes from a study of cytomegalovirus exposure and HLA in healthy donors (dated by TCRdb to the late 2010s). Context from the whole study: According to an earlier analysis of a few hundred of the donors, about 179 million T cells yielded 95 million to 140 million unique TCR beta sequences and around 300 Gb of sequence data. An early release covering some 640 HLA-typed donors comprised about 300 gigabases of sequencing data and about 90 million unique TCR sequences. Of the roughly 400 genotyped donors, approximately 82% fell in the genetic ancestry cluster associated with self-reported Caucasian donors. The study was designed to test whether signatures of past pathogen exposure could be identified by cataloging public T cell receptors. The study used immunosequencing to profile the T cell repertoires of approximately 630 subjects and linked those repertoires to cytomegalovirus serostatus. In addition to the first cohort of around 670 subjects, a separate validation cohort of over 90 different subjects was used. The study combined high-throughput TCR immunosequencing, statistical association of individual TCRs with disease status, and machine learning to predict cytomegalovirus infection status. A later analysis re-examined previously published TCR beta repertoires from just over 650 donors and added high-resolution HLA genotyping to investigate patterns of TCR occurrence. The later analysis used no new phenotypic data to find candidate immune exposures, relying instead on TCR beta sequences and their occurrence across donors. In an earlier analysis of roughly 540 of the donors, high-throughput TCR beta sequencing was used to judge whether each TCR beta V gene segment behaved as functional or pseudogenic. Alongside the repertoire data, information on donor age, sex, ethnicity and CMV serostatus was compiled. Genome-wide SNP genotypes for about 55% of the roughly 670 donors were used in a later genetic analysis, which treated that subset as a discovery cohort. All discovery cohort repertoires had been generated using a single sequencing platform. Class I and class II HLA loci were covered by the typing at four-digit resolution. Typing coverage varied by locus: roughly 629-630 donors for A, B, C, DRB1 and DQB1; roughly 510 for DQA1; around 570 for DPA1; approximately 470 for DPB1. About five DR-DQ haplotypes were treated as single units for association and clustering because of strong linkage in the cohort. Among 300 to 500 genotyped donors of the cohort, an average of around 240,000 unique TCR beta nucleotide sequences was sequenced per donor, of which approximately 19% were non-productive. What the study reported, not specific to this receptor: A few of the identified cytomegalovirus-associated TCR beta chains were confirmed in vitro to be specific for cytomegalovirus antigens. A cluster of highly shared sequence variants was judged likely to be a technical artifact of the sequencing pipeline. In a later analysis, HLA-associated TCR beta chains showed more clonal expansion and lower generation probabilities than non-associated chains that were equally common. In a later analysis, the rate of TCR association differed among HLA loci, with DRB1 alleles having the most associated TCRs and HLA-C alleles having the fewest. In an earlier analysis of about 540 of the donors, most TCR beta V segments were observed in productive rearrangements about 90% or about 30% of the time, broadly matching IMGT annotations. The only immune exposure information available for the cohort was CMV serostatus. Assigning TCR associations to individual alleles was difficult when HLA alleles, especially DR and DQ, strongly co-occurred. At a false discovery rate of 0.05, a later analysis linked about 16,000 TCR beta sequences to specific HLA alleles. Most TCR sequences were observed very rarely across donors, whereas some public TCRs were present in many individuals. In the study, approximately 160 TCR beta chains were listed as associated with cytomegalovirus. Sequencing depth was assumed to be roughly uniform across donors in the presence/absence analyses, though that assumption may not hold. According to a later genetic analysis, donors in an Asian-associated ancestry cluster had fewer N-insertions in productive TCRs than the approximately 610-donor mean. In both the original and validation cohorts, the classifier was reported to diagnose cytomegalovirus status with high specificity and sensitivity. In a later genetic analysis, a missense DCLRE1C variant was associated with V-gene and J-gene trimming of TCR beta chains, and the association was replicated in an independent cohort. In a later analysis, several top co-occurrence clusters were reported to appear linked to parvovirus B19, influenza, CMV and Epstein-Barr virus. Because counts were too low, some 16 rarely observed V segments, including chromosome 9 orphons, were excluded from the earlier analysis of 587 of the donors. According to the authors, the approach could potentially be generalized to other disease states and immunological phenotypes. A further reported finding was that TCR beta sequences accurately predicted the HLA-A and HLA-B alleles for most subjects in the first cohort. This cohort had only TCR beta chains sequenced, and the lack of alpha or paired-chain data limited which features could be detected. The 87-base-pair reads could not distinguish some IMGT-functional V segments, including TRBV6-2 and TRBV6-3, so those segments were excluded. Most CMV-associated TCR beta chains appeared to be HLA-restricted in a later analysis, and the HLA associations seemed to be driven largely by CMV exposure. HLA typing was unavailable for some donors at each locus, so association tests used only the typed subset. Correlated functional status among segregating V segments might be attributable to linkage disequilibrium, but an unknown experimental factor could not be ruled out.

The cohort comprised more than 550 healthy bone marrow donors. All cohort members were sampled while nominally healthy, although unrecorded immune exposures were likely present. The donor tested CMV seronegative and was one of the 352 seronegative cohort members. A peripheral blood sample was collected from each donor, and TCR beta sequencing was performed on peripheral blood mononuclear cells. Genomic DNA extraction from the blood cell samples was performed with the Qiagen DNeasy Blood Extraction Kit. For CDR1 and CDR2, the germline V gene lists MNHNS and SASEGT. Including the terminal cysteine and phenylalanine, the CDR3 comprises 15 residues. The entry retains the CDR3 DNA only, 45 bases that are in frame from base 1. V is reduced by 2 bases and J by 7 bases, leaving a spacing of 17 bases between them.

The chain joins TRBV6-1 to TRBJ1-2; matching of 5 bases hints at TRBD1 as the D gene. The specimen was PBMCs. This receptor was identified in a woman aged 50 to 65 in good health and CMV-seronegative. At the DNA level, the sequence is TGTGCCAGCAGTGAACCCGAAAGGGGTTTTACTGGCTACACCTTC. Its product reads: CASSEPERGFTGYTF.